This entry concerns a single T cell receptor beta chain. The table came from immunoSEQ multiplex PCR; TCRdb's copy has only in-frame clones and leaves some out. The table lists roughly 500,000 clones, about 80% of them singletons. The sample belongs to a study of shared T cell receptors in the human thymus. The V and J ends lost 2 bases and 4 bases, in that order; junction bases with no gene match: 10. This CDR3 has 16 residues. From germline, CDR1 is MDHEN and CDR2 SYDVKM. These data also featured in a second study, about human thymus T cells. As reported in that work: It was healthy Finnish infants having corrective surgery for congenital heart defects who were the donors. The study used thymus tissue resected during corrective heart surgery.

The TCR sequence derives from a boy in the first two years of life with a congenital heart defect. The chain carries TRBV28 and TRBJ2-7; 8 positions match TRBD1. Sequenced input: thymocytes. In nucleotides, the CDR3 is TGTGCCAGCAGTTTACCAAGGACAGGGCACCCGTACGAGCAGTACTTC. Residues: CASSLPRTGHPYEQYF.